This T cell receptor beta chain was identified in a study of T cell changes during pregnancy in multiple sclerosis. Method: immunoSEQ multiplex PCR; TCRdb's copy keeps in-frame clones and lacks some. This sample has some 41,000 clones; roughly 91% occur once, and the top ten carry about a tenth. There are 14 residues in the CDR3. Trimming removed 8 bases from V and 0 bases from J, with 11 bases in between. Germline CDR1 and CDR2: SGHDN and FVKESK. By sample fraction, this clone is medium-sized. This clonotype was sampled from a female donor with multiple sclerosis, enrolled in a pregnancy study. The J gene is TRBJ1-3, the V gene TRBV14; D remains ambiguous. This sample comprised CD8+ T cells from peripheral blood mononuclear cells, obtained in the first trimester of pregnancy. This chain's CDR3 is CASSRAHSGNTIYF. DNA for the CDR3: TGTGCCAGCTCGCGGGCTCACTCTGGAAACACCATATATTTT.